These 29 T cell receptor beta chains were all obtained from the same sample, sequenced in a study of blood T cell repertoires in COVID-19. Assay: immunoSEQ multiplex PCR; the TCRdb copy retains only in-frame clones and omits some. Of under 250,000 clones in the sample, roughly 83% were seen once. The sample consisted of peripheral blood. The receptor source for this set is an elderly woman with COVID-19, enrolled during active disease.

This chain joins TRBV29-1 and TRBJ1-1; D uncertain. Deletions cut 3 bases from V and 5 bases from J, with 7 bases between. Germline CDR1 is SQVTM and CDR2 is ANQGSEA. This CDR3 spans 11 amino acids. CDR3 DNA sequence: TGCAGCGTTGATTGGCAGACTGAAGCTTTCTTT. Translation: CSVDWQTEAFF.

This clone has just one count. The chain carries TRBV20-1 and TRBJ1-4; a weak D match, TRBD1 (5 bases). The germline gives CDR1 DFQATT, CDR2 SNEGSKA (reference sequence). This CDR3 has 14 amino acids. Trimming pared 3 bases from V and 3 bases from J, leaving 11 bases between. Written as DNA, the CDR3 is TGCAGTGCTAGTCGGCAGGGTGCTAATGAAAAACTGTTTTTT. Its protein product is CSASRQGANEKLFF.

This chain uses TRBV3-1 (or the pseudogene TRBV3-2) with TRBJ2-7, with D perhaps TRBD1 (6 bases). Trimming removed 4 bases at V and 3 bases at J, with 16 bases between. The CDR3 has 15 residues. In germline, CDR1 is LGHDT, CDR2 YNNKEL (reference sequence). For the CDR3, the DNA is TGTGCCAGCAGCCCTCTAGGGGGTACGCTCTACGAGCAGTACGTC. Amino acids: CASSPLGGTLYEQYV.

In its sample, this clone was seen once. The CDR3 DNA reads TGTGCCAGCAGCTTACTAGTCGGGCGGGGGACAACAGATACGCAGTATTTT. Translating gives CASSLLVGRGTTDTQYF. The gene calls are TRBV7-9 and TRBJ2-3; D possibly corresponds to TRBD2 (7 bases). V dropped 2 bases and J dropped 3 bases, with 18 bases sitting between them. Germline lookup yields CDR1 SEHNR and CDR2 FQNEAQ (reference sequence). CDR3 length: 17 residues.

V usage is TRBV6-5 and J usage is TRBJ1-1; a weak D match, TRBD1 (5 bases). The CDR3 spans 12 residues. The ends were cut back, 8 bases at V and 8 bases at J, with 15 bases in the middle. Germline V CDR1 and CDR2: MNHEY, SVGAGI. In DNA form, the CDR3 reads TGTGCCAGCGAAGGGGATACTACCGAAGCTTTCTTT. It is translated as CASEGDTTEAFF.

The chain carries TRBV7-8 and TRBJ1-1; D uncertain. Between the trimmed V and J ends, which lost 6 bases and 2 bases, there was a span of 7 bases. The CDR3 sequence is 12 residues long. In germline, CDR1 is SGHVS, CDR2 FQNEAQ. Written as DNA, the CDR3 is TGTGCCAGCAGACGGGTCAACACTGAAGCTTTCTTT. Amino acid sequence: CASRRVNTEAFF.

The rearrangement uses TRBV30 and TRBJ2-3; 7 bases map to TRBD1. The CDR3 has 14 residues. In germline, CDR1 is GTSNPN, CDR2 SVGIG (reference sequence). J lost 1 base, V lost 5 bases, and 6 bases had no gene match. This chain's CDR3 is CAWQMGQRTDTQYF. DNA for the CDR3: TGTGCCTGGCAAATGGGACAGCGCACAGATACGCAGTATTTT.

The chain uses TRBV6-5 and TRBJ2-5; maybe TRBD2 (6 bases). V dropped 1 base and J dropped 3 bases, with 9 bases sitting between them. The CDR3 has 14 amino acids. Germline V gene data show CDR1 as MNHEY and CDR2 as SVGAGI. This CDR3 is CASSYFGEEETQYF. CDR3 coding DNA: TGTGCCAGCAGTTACTTCGGGGAGGAAGAGACCCAGTACTTC.

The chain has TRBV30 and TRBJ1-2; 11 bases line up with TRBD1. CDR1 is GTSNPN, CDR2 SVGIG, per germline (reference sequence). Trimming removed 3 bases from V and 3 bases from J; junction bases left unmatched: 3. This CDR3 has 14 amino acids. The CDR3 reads CAWRRTGGDYGYTF. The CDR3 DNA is TGTGCCTGGAGGCGGACAGGGGGCGACTATGGCTACACCTTC.

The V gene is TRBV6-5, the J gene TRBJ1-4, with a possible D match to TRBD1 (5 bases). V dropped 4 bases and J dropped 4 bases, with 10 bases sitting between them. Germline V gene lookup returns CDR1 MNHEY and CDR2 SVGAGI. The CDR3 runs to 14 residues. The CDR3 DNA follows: TGTGCCAGCAGTTTCCAGGGAATTAATGAAAAACTGTTTTTT. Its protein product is CASSFQGINEKLFF.

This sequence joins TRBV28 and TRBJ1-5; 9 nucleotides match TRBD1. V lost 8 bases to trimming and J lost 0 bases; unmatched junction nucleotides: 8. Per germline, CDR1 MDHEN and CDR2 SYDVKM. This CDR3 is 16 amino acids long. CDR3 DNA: TGTGCCAGCGGGACAGGGAGGTTTTATAGCAATCAGCCCCAGCATTTT. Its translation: CASGTGRFYSNQPQHF. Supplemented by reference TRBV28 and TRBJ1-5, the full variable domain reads DVKVTQSSRYLVKRTGEKVFLECVQDMDHENMFWYRQDPGLGLRLIYFSYDVKMKEKGDIPEGYSVSREKKERFSLILESASTNQTSMYLCASGTGRFYSNQPQHFGDGTRLSIL.

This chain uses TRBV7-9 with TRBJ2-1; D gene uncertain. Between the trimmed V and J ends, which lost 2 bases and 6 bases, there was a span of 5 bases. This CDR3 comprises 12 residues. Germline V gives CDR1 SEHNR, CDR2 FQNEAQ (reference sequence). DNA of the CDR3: TGTGCCAGCAGCTTAATTAGCAATGAGCAGTTCTTC. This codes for CASSLISNEQFF.

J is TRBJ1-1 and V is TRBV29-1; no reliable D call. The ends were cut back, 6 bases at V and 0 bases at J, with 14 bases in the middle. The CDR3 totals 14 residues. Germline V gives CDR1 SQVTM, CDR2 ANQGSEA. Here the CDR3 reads CSVVAQDMNTEAFF. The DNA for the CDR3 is TGCAGCGTCGTTGCGCAAGACATGAACACTGAAGCTTTCTTT.

CDR3 bases: TGTGCCAGCAGCTTAGCCGCGACAGGGATGTTTAGCACAGATACGCAGTATTTT. It codes for CASSLAATGMFSTDTQYF. This chain links TRBV7-2 with TRBJ2-3, with TRBD1 matching over 7 bases. CDR3 length equals 18 residues. J gave up 0 bases and V 0 bases, and 9 bases lay outside the gene matches. CDR1 is SGHTA, CDR2 FQGNSA, per germline.

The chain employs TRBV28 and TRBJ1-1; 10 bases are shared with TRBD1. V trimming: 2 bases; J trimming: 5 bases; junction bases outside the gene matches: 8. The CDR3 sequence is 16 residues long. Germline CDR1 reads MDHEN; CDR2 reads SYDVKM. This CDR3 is CASSLRWGTGVTEAFF. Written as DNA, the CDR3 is TGTGCCAGCAGTTTACGATGGGGGACAGGGGTTACTGAAGCTTTCTTT.

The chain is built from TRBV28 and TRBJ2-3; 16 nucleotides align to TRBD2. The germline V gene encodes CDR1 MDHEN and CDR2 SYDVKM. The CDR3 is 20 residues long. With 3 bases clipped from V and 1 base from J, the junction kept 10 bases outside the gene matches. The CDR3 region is CASSFSGLAGGISGTDTQYF. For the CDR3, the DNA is TGTGCCAGCAGTTTTTCGGGACTAGCGGGGGGGATCAGTGGCACAGATACGCAGTATTTT.

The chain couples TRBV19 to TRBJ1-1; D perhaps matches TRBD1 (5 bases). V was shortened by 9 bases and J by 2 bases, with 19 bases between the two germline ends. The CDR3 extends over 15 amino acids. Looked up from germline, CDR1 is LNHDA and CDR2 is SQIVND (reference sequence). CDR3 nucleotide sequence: TGTGCCAGCCGCGCCGGCGGGGACCCTAACACTGAAGCTTTCTTT. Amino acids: CASRAGGDPNTEAFF.

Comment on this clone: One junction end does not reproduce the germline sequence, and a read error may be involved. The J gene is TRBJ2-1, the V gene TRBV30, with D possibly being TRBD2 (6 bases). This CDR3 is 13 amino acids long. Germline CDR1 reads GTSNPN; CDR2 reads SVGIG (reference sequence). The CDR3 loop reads CAGRPPAYNEQFF. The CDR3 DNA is TGTGCCGGGAGGCCCCCAGCCTACAATGAGCAGTTCTTC.

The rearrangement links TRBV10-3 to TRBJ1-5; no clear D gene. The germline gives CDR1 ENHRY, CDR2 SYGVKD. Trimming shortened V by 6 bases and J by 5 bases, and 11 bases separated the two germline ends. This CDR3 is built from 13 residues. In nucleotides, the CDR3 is TGTGCCATCAGCTCGGACGGGGATCAGCCCCAGCATTTT. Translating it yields CAISSDGDQPQHF.

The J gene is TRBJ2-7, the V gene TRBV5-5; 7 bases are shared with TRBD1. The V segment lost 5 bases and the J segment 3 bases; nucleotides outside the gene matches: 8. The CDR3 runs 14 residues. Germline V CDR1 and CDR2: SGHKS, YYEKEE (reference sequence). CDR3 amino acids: CASSQDRSRYEQYV. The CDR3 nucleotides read TGTGCCAGCAGTCAGGACAGGTCCCGCTACGAGCAGTACGTC.

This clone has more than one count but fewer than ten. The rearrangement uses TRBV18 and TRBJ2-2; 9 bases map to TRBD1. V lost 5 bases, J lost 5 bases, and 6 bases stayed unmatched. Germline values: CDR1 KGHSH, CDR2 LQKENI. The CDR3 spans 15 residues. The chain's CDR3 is CASSVGQGRTGELFF. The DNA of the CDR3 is TGTGCCAGCTCAGTCGGACAGGGGAGAACCGGGGAGCTGTTTTTT.

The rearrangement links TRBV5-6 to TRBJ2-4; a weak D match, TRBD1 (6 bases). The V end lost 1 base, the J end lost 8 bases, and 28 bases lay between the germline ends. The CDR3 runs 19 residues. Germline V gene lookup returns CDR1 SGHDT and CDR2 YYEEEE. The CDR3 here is CASSLWALDRSAVFDIQYF. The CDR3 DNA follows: TGTGCCAGCAGCTTGTGGGCATTAGACAGGAGTGCGGTTTTTGACATTCAGTACTTC.

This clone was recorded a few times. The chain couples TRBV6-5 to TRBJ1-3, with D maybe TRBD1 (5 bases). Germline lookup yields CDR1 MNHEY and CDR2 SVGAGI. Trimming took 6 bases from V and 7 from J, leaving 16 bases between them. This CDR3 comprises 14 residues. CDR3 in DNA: TGTGCCAGCAGCCGGGACTTTAGTGCTAACACCATATATTTT. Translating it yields CASSRDFSANTIYF.

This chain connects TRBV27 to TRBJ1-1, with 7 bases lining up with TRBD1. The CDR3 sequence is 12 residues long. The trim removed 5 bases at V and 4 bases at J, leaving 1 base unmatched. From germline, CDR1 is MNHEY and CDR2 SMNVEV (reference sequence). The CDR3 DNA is TGTGCCAGCAGTCACAGGGGCACTGAAGCTTTCTTT. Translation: CASSHRGTEAFF.

This chain's CDR3 is CAWRDLTGRSGTDTQYF. The CDR3, as DNA: TGTGCCTGGAGAGACCTGACAGGGAGGTCCGGCACAGATACGCAGTATTTT. The V and J genes are TRBV30 and TRBJ2-3, with a weak D call TRBD1 (7 bases). Germline V gene sequence: CDR1 GTSNPN, CDR2 SVGIG (reference sequence). This CDR3 region has 17 residues. Between the trimmed V and J ends, which lost 3 bases and 1 base, there was a span of 20 bases.

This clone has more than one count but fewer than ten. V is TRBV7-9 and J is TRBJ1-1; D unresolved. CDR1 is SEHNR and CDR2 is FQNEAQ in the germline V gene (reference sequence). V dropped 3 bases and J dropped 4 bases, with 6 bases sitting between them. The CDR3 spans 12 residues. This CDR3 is CASSFGVTEAFF. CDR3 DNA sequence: TGTGCCAGCAGCTTTGGAGTCACTGAAGCTTTCTTT. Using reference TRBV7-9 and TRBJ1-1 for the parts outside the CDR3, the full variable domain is DTGVSQNPRHKITKRGQNVTFRCDPISEHNRLYWYRQTLGQGPEFLTYFQNEAQLEKSRLLSDRFSAERPKGSFSTLEIQRTEQGDSAMYLCASSFGVTEAFFGQGTRLTVV.

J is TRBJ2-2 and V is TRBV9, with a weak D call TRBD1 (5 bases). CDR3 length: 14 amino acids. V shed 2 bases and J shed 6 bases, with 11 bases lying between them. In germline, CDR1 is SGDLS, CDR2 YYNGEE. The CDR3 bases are TGTGCCAGCAGCGTCACCAGGGTGGCCGGGGAGCTGTTTTTT. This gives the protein CASSVTRVAGELFF.

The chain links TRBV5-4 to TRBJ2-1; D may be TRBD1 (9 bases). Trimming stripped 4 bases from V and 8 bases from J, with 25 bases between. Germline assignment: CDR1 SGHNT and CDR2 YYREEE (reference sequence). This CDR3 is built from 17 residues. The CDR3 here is CASSPGTGRGVWDEQFF. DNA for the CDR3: TGTGCCAGCAGCCCGGGGACAGGGCGGGGGGTTTGGGATGAGCAGTTCTTC.

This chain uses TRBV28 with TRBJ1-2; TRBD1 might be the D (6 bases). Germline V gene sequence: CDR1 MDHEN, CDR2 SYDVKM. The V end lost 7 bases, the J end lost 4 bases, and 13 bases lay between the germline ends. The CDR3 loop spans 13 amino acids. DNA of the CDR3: TGTGCCAGCATTGACAGGTATACCTATGGCTACACCTTC. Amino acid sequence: CASIDRYTYGYTF.